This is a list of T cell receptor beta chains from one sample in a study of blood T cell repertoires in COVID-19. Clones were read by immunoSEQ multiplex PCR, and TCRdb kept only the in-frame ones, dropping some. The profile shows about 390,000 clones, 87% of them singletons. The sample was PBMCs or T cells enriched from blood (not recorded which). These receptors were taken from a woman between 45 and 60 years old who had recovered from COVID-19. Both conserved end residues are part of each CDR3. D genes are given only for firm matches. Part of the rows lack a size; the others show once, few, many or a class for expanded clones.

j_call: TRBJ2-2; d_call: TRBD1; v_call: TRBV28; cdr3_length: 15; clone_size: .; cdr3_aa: CASSWTGANTGELFF; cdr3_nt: TGTGCCAGCAGTTGGACAGGCGCGAACACCGGGGAGCTGTTTTTT
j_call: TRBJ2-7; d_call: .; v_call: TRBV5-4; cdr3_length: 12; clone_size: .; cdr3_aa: CASSLDAGGQYF; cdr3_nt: TGTGCCAGCAGCTTGGACGCCGGCGGGCAGTACTTC
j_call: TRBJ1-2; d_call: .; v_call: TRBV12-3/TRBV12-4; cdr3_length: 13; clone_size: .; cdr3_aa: CASSVGGVYGYTF; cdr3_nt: TGTGCCAGCAGCGTTGGAGGGGTCTATGGCTACACCTTC
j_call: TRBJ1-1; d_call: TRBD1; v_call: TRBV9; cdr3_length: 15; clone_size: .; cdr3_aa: CASSKRQGSVTEAFF; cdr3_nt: TGTGCCAGCAGCAAAAGACAGGGCTCGGTCACTGAAGCTTTCTTT
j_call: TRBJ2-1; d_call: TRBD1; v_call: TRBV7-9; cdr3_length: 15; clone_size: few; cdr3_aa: CASSRFGQGANEQFF; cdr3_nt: TGTGCCAGCAGCCGTTTCGGACAGGGGGCCAATGAGCAGTTCTTC
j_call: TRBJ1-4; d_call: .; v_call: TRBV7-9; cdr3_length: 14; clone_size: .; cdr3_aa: CASSSSGPHEKLFF; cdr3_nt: TGTGCCAGCAGCTCCAGCGGGCCGCATGAAAAACTGTTTTTT
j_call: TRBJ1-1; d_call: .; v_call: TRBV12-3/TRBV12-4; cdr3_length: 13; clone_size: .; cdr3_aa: CASKGLGGTEAFF; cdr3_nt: TGTGCCAGCAAGGGGCTGGGGGGGACTGAAGCTTTCTTT
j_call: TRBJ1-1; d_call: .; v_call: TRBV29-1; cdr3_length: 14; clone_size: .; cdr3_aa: CSVGTGNMNTEAFF; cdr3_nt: TGCAGCGTTGGAACAGGGAACATGAACACTGAAGCTTTCTTT
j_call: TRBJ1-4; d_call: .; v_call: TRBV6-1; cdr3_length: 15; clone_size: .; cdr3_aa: CASSEVRLPGEKLFF; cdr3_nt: TGTGCCAGCAGTGAAGTTCGGCTGCCAGGTGAAAAACTGTTTTTT
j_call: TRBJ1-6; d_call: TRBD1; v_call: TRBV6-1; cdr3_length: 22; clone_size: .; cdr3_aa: CASSEGRRQPGQANFNNSPLHF; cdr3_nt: TGTGCCAGCAGTGAAGGGAGGAGGCAGCCGGGACAGGCGAACTTTAATAATTCACCCCTCCACTTT
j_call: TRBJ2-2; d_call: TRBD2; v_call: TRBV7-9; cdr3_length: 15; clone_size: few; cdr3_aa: CASSPRGGHTGELFF; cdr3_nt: TGTGCCAGCAGCCCCCGGGGGGGCCACACCGGGGAGCTGTTTTTT
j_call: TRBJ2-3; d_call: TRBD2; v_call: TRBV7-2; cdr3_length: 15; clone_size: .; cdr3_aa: CASSPWTSMADTQYF; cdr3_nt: TGTGCCAGCAGCCCCTGGACTAGCATGGCAGATACGCAGTATTTT
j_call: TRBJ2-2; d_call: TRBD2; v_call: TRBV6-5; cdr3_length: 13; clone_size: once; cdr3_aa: CATRETNTGELFF; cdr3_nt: TGTGCCACGCGGGAGACGAACACCGGGGAGCTGTTTTTT
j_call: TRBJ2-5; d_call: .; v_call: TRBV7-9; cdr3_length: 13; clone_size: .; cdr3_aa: CASSLRTGLDQYF; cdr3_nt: TGTGCCAGCAGCTTAAGGACCGGACTCGACCAGTACTTC
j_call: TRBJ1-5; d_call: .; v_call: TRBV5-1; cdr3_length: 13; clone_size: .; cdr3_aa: CASSQGSNQPQHF; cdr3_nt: TGCGCCAGCAGCCAGGGGAGCAATCAGCCCCAGCATTTT
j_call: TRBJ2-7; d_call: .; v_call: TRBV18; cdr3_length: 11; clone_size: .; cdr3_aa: CASSPGSEQYF; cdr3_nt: TGTGCCAGCTCACCCGGGAGCGAGCAGTACTTC
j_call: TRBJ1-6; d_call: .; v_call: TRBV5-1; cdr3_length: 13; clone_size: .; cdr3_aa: CASSLEEFSPLHF; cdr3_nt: TGCGCCAGCAGCTTGGAGGAGTTTTCACCCCTCCACTTT
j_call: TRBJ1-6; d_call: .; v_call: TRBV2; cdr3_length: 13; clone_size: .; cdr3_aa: CASKDTPNSPLHF; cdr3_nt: TGTGCCAGCAAGGACACCCCTAATTCACCCCTCCACTTT
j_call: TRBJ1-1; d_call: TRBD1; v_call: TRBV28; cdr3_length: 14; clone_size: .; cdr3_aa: CASRYSGRDRQAFF; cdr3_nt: TGTGCCAGCAGGTACTCCGGCCGGGACAGGCAAGCTTTCTTT
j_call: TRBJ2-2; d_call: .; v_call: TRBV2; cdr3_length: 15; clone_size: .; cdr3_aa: CASSEATPNTGELFF; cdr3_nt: TGTGCCAGCAGTGAAGCTACACCGAACACCGGGGAGCTGTTTTTT
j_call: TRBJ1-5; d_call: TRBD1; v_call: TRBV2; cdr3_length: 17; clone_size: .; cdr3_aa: CASGQTGTGDSNQPQHF; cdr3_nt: TGTGCCAGCGGCCAGACCGGGACAGGGGACAGCAATCAGCCCCAGCATTTT